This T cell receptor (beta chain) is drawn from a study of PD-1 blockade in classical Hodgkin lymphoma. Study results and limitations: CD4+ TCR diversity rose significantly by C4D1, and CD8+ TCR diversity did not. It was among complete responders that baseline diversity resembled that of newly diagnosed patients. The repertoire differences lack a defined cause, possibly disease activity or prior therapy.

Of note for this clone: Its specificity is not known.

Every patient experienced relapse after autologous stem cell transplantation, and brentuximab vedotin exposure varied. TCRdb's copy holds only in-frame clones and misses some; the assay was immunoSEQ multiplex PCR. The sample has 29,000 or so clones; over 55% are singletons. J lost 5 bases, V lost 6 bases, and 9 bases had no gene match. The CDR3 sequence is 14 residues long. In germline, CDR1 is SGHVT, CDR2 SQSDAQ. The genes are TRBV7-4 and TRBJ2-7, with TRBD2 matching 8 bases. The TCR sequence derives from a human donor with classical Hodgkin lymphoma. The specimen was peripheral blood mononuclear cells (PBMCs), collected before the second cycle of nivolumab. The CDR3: CASRPGLDLNEQYF. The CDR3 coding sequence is TGTGCCAGCAGGCCGGGACTAGACCTCAACGAGCAGTACTTC.